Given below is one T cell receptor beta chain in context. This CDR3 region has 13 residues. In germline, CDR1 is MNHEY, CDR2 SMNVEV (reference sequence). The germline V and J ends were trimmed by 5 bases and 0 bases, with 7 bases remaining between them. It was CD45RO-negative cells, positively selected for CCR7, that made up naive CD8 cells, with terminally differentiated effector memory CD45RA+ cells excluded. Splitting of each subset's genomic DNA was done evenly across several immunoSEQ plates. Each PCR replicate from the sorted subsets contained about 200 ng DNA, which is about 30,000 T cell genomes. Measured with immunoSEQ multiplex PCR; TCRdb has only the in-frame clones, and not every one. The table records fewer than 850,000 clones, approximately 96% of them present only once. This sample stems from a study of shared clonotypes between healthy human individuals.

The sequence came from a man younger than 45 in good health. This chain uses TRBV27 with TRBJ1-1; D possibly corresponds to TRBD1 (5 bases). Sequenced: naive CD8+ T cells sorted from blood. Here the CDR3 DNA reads TGTGCCAGCAGTCGGACACTGAACACTGAAGCTTTCTTT. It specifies CASSRTLNTEAFF.